What follows are 8 T cell receptor beta chains derived from one specimen sequenced in a study of cytomegalovirus exposure and HLA in healthy donors. Produced via immunoSEQ multiplex PCR; TCRdb's table is partial and in-frame only. In the table there are some 130,000 clones, 86% of which are singletons. Input material: PBMCs. The receptors here all came from a man aged 18-30 years in good health and CMV-seronegative.

The V and J genes are TRBV30 and TRBJ2-1; possibly TRBD2 for D (5 bases). CDR1 is GTSNPN, CDR2 SVGIG, per germline (reference sequence). The CDR3 has 13 residues. Deletions cut 3 bases from V and 4 bases from J, with 10 bases between. The CDR3 is CAWRRAAYNEQFF. CDR3 DNA sequence: TGTGCCTGGAGGAGGGCTGCGTACAATGAGCAGTTCTTC.

V and J are TRBV7-8 and TRBJ2-1; tentatively, D is TRBD2 (6 bases). From germline, CDR1 is SGHVS and CDR2 FQNEAQ. V lost 1 base and J 6 bases, leaving 19 bases between the germline ends. The CDR3 covers 17 residues. The CDR3 region is CASSLVDYQRPFNEQFF. In DNA form, the CDR3 reads TGTGCCAGCAGCTTAGTGGACTACCAACGCCCATTCAATGAGCAGTTCTTC.

Concerning this clone itself: Germline is not matched at one junction end, which may reflect a read error. This chain connects TRBV11-2 to TRBJ2-7; the D is unclear. Germline CDR1 is SGHAT and CDR2 is FQNNGV. This CDR3 region has 14 residues. The CDR3 region has the DNA TGTGCCAGCATCACGACAACTGGGTCCTCCGAGCAGTACTTC. Its protein is CASITTTGSSEQYF.

This clone was seen once. The rearrangement uses TRBV28 and TRBJ2-3; weak D call: TRBD2 (6 bases). CDR3 length equals 11 residues. Germline V gene lookup returns CDR1 MDHEN and CDR2 SYDVKM. Trimming cost V 7 bases and J 6 bases, with 8 bases left between them. CDR3 nucleotide sequence: TGTGCCAGCACCCGGGGGGATACGCAGTATTTT. It yields the protein CASTRGDTQYF.

The chain carries TRBV5-1 and TRBJ2-5; 9 bases fit TRBD1. The V and J ends lost 0 bases and 4 bases, in that order; junction bases with no gene match: 1. Germline CDR1 is SGHRS and CDR2 is YFSETQ. The CDR3 contains 14 residues. This CDR3 is CASSLDRGRETQYF. The CDR3 bases are TGCGCCAGCAGCTTGGACAGGGGGCGAGAGACCCAGTACTTC.

This clone has only one observation. The CDR3, as DNA: TGTGCCAGCAGTGAACGGGTGACGGATGGCTACACCTTC. Its translation is CASSERVTDGYTF. The V call is TRBV2, the J call TRBJ1-2; D remains ambiguous. The CDR3 loop spans 13 amino acids. V was shortened by 2 bases and J by 6 bases, with 10 bases between the two germline ends. Germline loops: CDR1 SNHLY, CDR2 FYNNEI.

The J gene is TRBJ1-3, the V gene TRBV5-8; 8 bases are a match to TRBD1. The germline gives CDR1 SGHTS, CDR2 YDEGEE. The CDR3 runs 17 residues. V lost 7 bases, J lost 0 bases, and 12 bases stayed unmatched. The CDR3 nucleotides read TGTGCCAGCTTACAAGGACAGGGTTACTACTCTGGAAACACCATATATTTT. Its protein is CASLQGQGYYSGNTIYF.

The V and J genes are TRBV7-2 and TRBJ2-1, with 9 bases that match TRBD2. Germline V CDR1 and CDR2: SGHTA, FQGNSA. CDR3 length equals 16 residues. Trimming cost V 3 bases and J 7 bases; bases outside gene matches: 10. The CDR3 is CASSLSSGVVRNEQFF. The CDR3 DNA reads TGTGCCAGCAGCTTGTCTAGCGGGGTTGTGAGGAATGAGCAGTTCTTC.